Below, 21 T cell receptor beta chains from the same sample are listed, as sequenced in a study of cytotoxic CD8 clonotypes in ibrutinib-treated CLL. Method: immunoSEQ multiplex PCR; TCRdb's copy keeps in-frame clones and lacks some. The data contain some 300,000 clones, more than 65% of them singletons. The input for sequencing was PBMCs, taken before ibrutinib treatment. These receptors originate from a human donor with chronic lymphocytic leukemia.

The J gene is TRBJ2-1, the V gene TRBV19, with TRBD2 as a possible D gene (6 bases). Per the germline V gene, CDR1 is LNHDA and CDR2 is SQIVND (reference sequence). With 5 bases removed from V and 4 bases from J, the gap between germline ends came to 18 bases. CDR3 length: 16 amino acids. The CDR3 loop reads CASSAFSGTPYNEQFF. DNA for the CDR3: TGTGCCAGTAGTGCCTTTAGCGGTACACCGTACAATGAGCAGTTCTTC.

The chain carries TRBV27 and TRBJ2-7; D gene unclear. Germline V gives CDR1 MNHEY, CDR2 SMNVEV (reference sequence). The V and J ends lost 4 bases and 5 bases respectively, with 24 bases between them. There are 17 residues in the CDR3. This CDR3 is CASSSSLIRVPSNEQYF. The CDR3 DNA reads as TGTGCCAGCAGTTCGTCACTAATCCGGGTTCCCAGTAACGAGCAGTACTTC.

This clone was counted only a few times. The chain joins TRBV11-3 to TRBJ1-5; no clear D gene. CDR3 size: 13 residues. Between the trimmed V and J ends, which lost 1 base and 2 bases, there was a span of 3 bases. Germline CDR1 and CDR2: SGHNT and YENEEA. The CDR3 region has the DNA TGTGCCAGCAGCTTAGTTCGCAATCAGCCCCAGCATTTT. Protein product: CASSLVRNQPQHF.

V is TRBV27 and J is TRBJ2-3; perhaps TRBD1 as D (6 bases). CDR1 MNHEY and CDR2 SMNVEV come from the germline V gene (reference sequence). The CDR3 extends over 15 amino acids. V was shortened by 5 bases and J by 0 bases, with 12 bases between the two germline ends. The CDR3 protein is CASSPGTLSTDTQYF. The DNA for the CDR3 is TGTGCCAGCAGTCCCGGGACACTTAGCACAGATACGCAGTATTTT.

V gene TRBV9 combines with J gene TRBJ2-3, with D possibly matching TRBD2 (5 bases). From germline, CDR1 is SGDLS and CDR2 YYNGEE. There are 16 residues in the CDR3. Trimming removed 4 bases from V and 6 bases from J, with 21 bases in between. The DNA for the CDR3 is TGTGCCAGCAGCACAACCCGGTTCGGGCCGGGGGATACGCAGTATTTT. Protein sequence: CASSTTRFGPGDTQYF.

The chain is built from TRBV6-4 and TRBJ2-1; D gene unclear. The CDR3 has 13 amino acids. Trimming left V 5 bases short and J 7 bases short, with 12 bases between. Germline loops: CDR1 MRHNA, CDR2 SNTAGT. Here the CDR3 DNA reads TGTGCCAGCAGTTTATCCCTGGGGAATGAGCAGTTCTTC. Its protein product is CASSLSLGNEQFF.

The J gene is TRBJ2-1, the V gene TRBV19; 8 positions agree with TRBD1. The CDR3 loop spans 15 amino acids. V was clipped by 3 bases and J by 7 bases; unmatched bases: 8. Germline CDR1 and CDR2: LNHDA and SQIVND (reference sequence). CDR3 in amino acids: CASSILDRDGNEQFF. The DNA for the CDR3 is TGTGCCAGTAGTATCTTGGACAGGGACGGAAATGAGCAGTTCTTC.

The chain is built from TRBV6-4 and TRBJ2-2; 8 bases match TRBD2. V trimming: 0 bases; J trimming: 4 bases; junction bases outside the gene matches: 4. CDR1 is MRHNA and CDR2 is SNTAGT in the germline V gene. The CDR3 consists of 16 residues. The CDR3 sequence is CASSDSRLAGTGELFF. The CDR3 region has the DNA TGTGCCAGCAGTGACTCCAGGCTAGCGGGCACCGGGGAGCTGTTTTTT.

The rearrangement joins TRBV21-1 to TRBJ2-5. TRBV21-1 has pseudogene status. This CDR3 contains 18 residues. CDR3 DNA sequence: TGTGCCAGCAGCAAAGTCTCCAAGATACCTCCGTACCAAGAGACCCAGTACTTC. This codes for CASSKVSKIPPYQETQYF.

The gene calls are TRBV6-5 and TRBJ1-1; D gene uncertain. Germline loops: CDR1 MNHEY, CDR2 SVGAGI. V gave up 7 bases and J gave up 8 bases, with 11 bases separating them. This CDR3 region has 11 residues. The CDR3 loop reads CASKSSTEAFF. In nucleotides, the CDR3 is TGTGCCAGCAAATCCAGTACCGAAGCTTTCTTT.

This clone showed up just a few times. The CDR3 loop reads CAISASGQGYEQYF. In DNA form, the CDR3 reads TGTGCCATCAGTGCCTCCGGACAGGGCTACGAGCAGTACTTC. The rearrangement joins TRBV10-3 to TRBJ2-7; 8 bases are a match to TRBD1. V lost 4 bases and J lost 3; bases outside the gene matches: 5. The CDR3 totals 14 residues. In germline, CDR1 is ENHRY, CDR2 SYGVKD.

In its sample, this clone was seen a few times. The chain combines TRBV7-8 with TRBJ1-2, with TRBD1 matching 7 bases. This CDR3 is 17 amino acids long. CDR1 and CDR2 (germline): SGHVS, FQNEAQ. With 1 base clipped from V and 0 bases from J, the junction kept 8 bases outside the gene matches. The CDR3 DNA reads as TGTGCCAGCAGCTTAGAGGGGGCATATCGGGCTAACTATGGCTACACCTTC. Translated: CASSLEGAYRANYGYTF.

The chain couples TRBV5-1 to TRBJ2-1; TRBD2 matches at 11 bases. V trimming: 4 bases; J trimming: 4 bases; junction bases outside the gene matches: 4. The CDR3 is made up of 15 amino acids. CDR1 and CDR2 (germline): SGHRS, YFSETQ. The CDR3 is CASSEGLADYNEQFF. The CDR3 nucleotides are TGCGCCAGCAGCGAGGGACTAGCGGATTACAATGAGCAGTTCTTC.

The rearrangement links TRBV6-1 to TRBJ2-3; no clear D gene. Germline loops: CDR1 MNHNS, CDR2 SASEGT. V lost 1 base and J lost 3, with 14 bases in between. This CDR3 is built from 16 residues. The CDR3 is CASSEGYSGWTDTQYF. The CDR3 DNA reads as TGTGCCAGCAGTGAAGGCTACAGTGGGTGGACAGATACGCAGTATTTT.

Written as DNA, the CDR3 is TGTGCCAGCAGAGCCCTAGATACGCAGTATTTT. This translates into CASRALDTQYF. The chain is built from TRBV13 and TRBJ2-3, with D hard to call. The V and J ends lost 6 bases and 5 bases respectively, with 6 bases between them. CDR1 PRHDT and CDR2 FYEKMQ come from the germline V gene (reference sequence). The CDR3 has 11 amino acids.

This chain joins TRBV5-1 and TRBJ1-1, with 9 nucleotides matching TRBD1. This CDR3 region has 14 residues. Germline assignment: CDR1 SGHRS and CDR2 YFSETQ. The ends lost 3 bases at V and 2 bases at J; junction bases unmatched: 2. CDR3 amino acids: CASSSTGGNTEAFF. The CDR3 DNA reads TGCGCCAGCAGCTCAACAGGGGGCAACACTGAAGCTTTCTTT.

The V and J genes are TRBV7-2 and TRBJ2-7; D is possibly TRBD2 (5 bases). CDR3 size: 13 residues. Trimming left V 4 bases short and J 7 bases short, with 14 bases between. Germline assignment: CDR1 SGHTA and CDR2 FQGNSA. The CDR3 reads CASSSRPGGEQYF. The CDR3 DNA is TGTGCCAGCAGCTCACGACCCGGCGGGGAGCAGTACTTC.

The V and J genes are TRBV27 and TRBJ1-1; TRBD1 agrees at 7 bases. The CDR3 consists of 16 residues. J lost 1 base, V lost 5 bases, and 10 bases had no gene match. Germline loops: CDR1 MNHEY, CDR2 SMNVEV (reference sequence). The CDR3 reads CASSPTTGTANTEAFF. For the CDR3, the DNA is TGTGCCAGCAGTCCTACCACCGGGACAGCGAACACTGAAGCTTTCTTT.

The V call is TRBV5-1, the J call TRBJ2-7; D assignment may be TRBD1 or TRBD2 (7 bases each). CDR3 length: 16 amino acids. The V end lost 3 bases, the J end lost 4 bases, and 20 bases lay between the germline ends. CDR1 and CDR2 (germline): SGHRS, YFSETQ. In DNA form, the CDR3 reads TGCGCCAGCAGCTCCGCTCAGGGGGGGGACCTTTACGAGCAGTACTTC. Protein: CASSSAQGGDLYEQYF. The full variable domain, rest sourced from reference TRBV5-1 and TRBJ2-7, is KAGVTQTPRYLIKTRGQQVTLSCSPISGHRSVSWYQQTPGQGLQFLFEYFSETQRNKGNFPGRFSGRQFSNSRSEMNVSTLELGDSALYLCASSSAQGGDLYEQYFGPGTRLTVT.

The chain combines TRBV14 with TRBJ1-2; D not resolved. Trimming took off 4 bases at V and 2 bases at J, with 11 bases between the two ends. Germline-derived CDR1 and CDR2 are SGHDN and FVKESK. This CDR3 contains 14 residues. The CDR3 DNA is TGTGCCAGCAGCCTCAGTTATCAGAACTATGGCTACACCTTC. Amino acid sequence: CASSLSYQNYGYTF.

The J gene is TRBJ2-3, the V gene TRBV27, with TRBD2 matching 7 bases. Germline-derived CDR1 and CDR2 are MNHEY and SMNVEV (reference sequence). V trimming: 1 base; J trimming: 3 bases; junction bases outside the gene matches: 13. This CDR3 is 18 amino acids long. This CDR3 reads CASSLFPIPKGGTDTQYF. The CDR3 DNA sequence: TGTGCCAGCAGTTTATTTCCTATCCCAAAGGGAGGGACAGATACGCAGTATTTT.